The rows below give T cell receptor beta chains drawn from one sample of a study of vaccination effects on CD4 cells after COVID-19. Which antigens these TCRs recognize remains unknown. Method: immunoSEQ multiplex PCR; TCRdb's copy keeps in-frame clones and lacks some. The table includes about 54,000 clones, 80% to 85% detected once. This sample comprised CD4+ T cells from PBMCs cultured with HCoV-229E spike peptides, obtained before COVID-19 vaccination. The receptor set was obtained from a human donor who received a COVID-19 vaccine. CDR3s leave out the opening cysteine and the closing phenylalanine or tryptophan. A D gene is named only where the DNA matches it firmly.

d_gene: -; v_gene: TRBV5-1; j_gene: TRBJ1-2; CDR3aa: ASSFKFPDYGYT
d_gene: -; v_gene: TRBV5-1; j_gene: TRBJ2-2; CDR3aa: ASSLGGASGELF
d_gene: -; v_gene: TRBV7-2; j_gene: TRBJ1-2; CDR3aa: ASSRGQTFGGYT
d_gene: -; v_gene: TRBV10-2; j_gene: TRBJ1-5; CDR3aa: ASSRLGEPQH
d_gene: -; v_gene: TRBV6-5; j_gene: TRBJ2-4; CDR3aa: ASRRAPEAKNIQY
d_gene: -; v_gene: TRBV6-5; j_gene: TRBJ1-6; CDR3aa: ASSYDGRNYNSPLH
d_gene: TRBD1; v_gene: TRBV2; j_gene: TRBJ1-4; CDR3aa: ASYRDSFEKLF
d_gene: -; v_gene: TRBV18; j_gene: TRBJ2-1; CDR3aa: ASSPDRREQF
d_gene: TRBD2; v_gene: TRBV7-6; j_gene: TRBJ2-3; CDR3aa: ASSPQRTSGGSDTQY
d_gene: -; v_gene: TRBV10-2; j_gene: TRBJ2-4; CDR3aa: ASSDQGRVKNIQY
d_gene: TRBD1; v_gene: TRBV27; j_gene: TRBJ1-1; CDR3aa: ASSRGRGLQGAMSEAF
d_gene: -; v_gene: TRBV7-8; j_gene: TRBJ1-2; CDR3aa: ASSPGAAPYGYT
d_gene: -; v_gene: TRBV7-2; j_gene: TRBJ1-4; CDR3aa: ASSLGTAEKLF
d_gene: TRBD1; v_gene: TRBV6-1; j_gene: TRBJ2-5; CDR3aa: ASSEDRVLETQY
d_gene: TRBD2; v_gene: TRBV6-5; j_gene: TRBJ2-5; CDR3aa: ASRRLAGGRETQY
d_gene: -; v_gene: TRBV15; j_gene: TRBJ2-3; CDR3aa: ATTPPRGNTDTQY
d_gene: -; v_gene: TRBV27; j_gene: TRBJ1-4; CDR3aa: ASSLGGGAGEKLF
d_gene: -; v_gene: TRBV19; j_gene: TRBJ1-5; CDR3aa: ASSIRTRDLRGQPQH